The 3 T cell receptor beta chains listed next were all sequenced from one sample in a study of T-cell reconstitution after alpha-beta-depleted transplantation in children. Construction of the TCRbeta library involved unique molecular identifiers. TCRdb used MiXCR to reprocess the PCR reads, holding one entry per CDR3 protein. The sample holds a few hundred thousand distinct CDR3 sequences, around 46% seen once. The material was PBMCs, obtained before TCRalphabeta/CD19-depleted stem cell transplant. The receptors were sampled from a girl under 10 years old with aplastic anemia, due to receive a stem cell transplant.

This clonotype was counted only a few times. V usage is TRBV6-2 or TRBV6-3 and J usage is TRBJ2-3; no definite D call. There are 13 residues in the CDR3. CDR1 and CDR2 from the germline V gene are MNHEY and SVGEGT. Trimming removed 3 bases at V and 6 bases at J, with 10 bases between. The CDR3 is CASSYTGPDTQYF. CDR3 sequence (DNA): TGTGCCAGCAGTTATACCGGACCGGATACGCAGTATTTT.

The gene calls are TRBV12-3 or TRBV12-4 and TRBJ1-4, with 7 positions matching TRBD1. The CDR3 is 16 amino acids. V gave up 2 bases and J gave up 6 bases; unmatched junction bases: 9. The CDR3 DNA reads TGTGCCAGCAGTTTAAGGGGGCAAGCCCACGATGAAAAACTGTTTTTT. Translated: CASSLRGQAHDEKLFF.

This clonotype was seen a few times. The rearrangement links TRBV20-1 to TRBJ2-3; 12 nucleotides align to TRBD1. The CDR3 is 15 amino acids. With 0 bases clipped from V and 6 bases from J, the junction kept 4 bases outside the gene matches. Germline lookup yields CDR1 DFQATT and CDR2 SNEGSKA (reference sequence). The CDR3 DNA is TGCAGTGCTAGAGATGGGGGACAGGGGGCCGATACGCAGTATTTT. Its protein is CSARDGGQGADTQYF.